What follows are 31 T cell receptor beta chains derived from one specimen sequenced in a study of CD8 T cells in ankylosing spondylitis. TCRdb re-called the 5' RACE reads with MiXCR, one entry per CDR3 protein. The profile shows roughly 180,000 distinct CDR3 sequences, more than 10% of them singletons. Sequenced sample: blood, either unsorted or a sorted T cell fraction (not recorded which). The receptors come from a male donor with ankylosing spondylitis or in good health (not recorded which).

V and J are TRBV4-1 and TRBJ2-3; 7 bases match TRBD2. Germline-derived CDR1 and CDR2 are MGHRA and YSYEKL. CDR3 length equals 17 residues. V lost 0 bases to trimming and J lost 2 bases; unmatched junction nucleotides: 8. Written as DNA, the CDR3 is TGCGCCAGCAGCCAAGATTGGGCTAGCGGTTTCACAGATACGCAGTATTTT. Translation: CASSQDWASGFTDTQYF.

The chain carries TRBV7-2 and TRBJ1-1; D is unresolved. The V gene's germline CDR1 is SGHTA and CDR2 FQGNSA. CDR3 length: 11 residues. V lost 1 base and J lost 8, with 5 bases in between. In nucleotides, the CDR3 is TGTGCCAGCAGCTTAGTTTTAGAAGCTTTCTTT. Its translation: CASSLVLEAFF.

In its sample, this clonotype was seen a few times. The rearrangement uses TRBV5-1 and TRBJ2-1, with a tentative D call TRBD1 (7 bases). Germline V lookup: CDR1 SGHRS, CDR2 YFSETQ. Trimming pared 4 bases from V and 5 bases from J, leaving 16 bases between. The CDR3 covers 15 residues. CDR3 nucleotides: TGCGCCAGCAGCGCCCCAGGGGGGACACACAATGAGCAGTTCTTC. It specifies CASSAPGGTHNEQFF.

The chain is built from TRBV7-9 and TRBJ1-2; D is uncertain. Trimming took 7 bases from V and 5 from J, leaving 11 bases between them. The germline V gene encodes CDR1 SEHNR and CDR2 FQNEAQ (reference sequence). The CDR3 loop spans 12 amino acids. CDR3 sequence reads: CASTLGRYGYTF. DNA for the CDR3: TGTGCCAGCACCCTAGGGCGGTATGGCTACACCTTC. The whole variable domain, remainder taken from reference TRBV7-9 and TRBJ1-2, is DTGVSQNPRHKITKRGQNVTFRCDPISEHNRLYWYRQTLGQGPEFLTYFQNEAQLEKSRLLSDRFSAERPKGSFSTLEIQRTEQGDSAMYLCASTLGRYGYTFGSGTRLTVV.

This clonotype showed up just a few times. The chain joins TRBV3-1 to TRBJ2-3; 7 bases match TRBD2. CDR3 length equals 15 residues. Per the germline V gene, CDR1 is LGHDT and CDR2 is YNNKEL (reference sequence). Trimming at V came to 6 bases and at J to 0 bases, leaving 6 bases not matched to a gene. The CDR3: CASRPAGTSTDTQYF. CDR3 in DNA: TGTGCCAGCAGGCCAGCGGGGACTAGCACAGATACGCAGTATTTT.

This clonotype was detected a few times. V usage is TRBV4-1 and J usage is TRBJ1-2; TRBD1 is a possible D gene (5 bases). CDR1 and CDR2 (germline): MGHRA, YSYEKL. V gave up 3 bases and J gave up 4 bases, with 12 bases separating them. The CDR3 contains 14 residues. For the CDR3, the DNA is TGCGCCAGCAGCCATACAGGCCACATCTATGGCTACACCTTC. Residues: CASSHTGHIYGYTF.

The V call is TRBV14, the J call TRBJ1-1; D possibly corresponds to TRBD1 (5 bases). Deletions cut 5 bases from V and 5 bases from J, with 12 bases between. The CDR3 covers 13 residues. Per germline, CDR1 SGHDN and CDR2 FVKESK. CDR3 sequence reads: CASSEDGGTEAFF. CDR3 DNA: TGTGCCAGCAGCGAGGACGGGGGAACTGAAGCTTTCTTT.

This clonotype was observed a few times. This chain joins TRBV4-2 and TRBJ2-7; TRBD2 might be the D (5 bases). The CDR3 length is 15 residues. Trimming removed 1 base at V and 6 bases at J, with 16 bases between. Germline assignment: CDR1 LGHNA and CDR2 YNFKEQ. CDR3 loop: CASSQGIEGVGEQYF. The CDR3 region has the DNA TGTGCCAGCAGCCAAGGAATTGAGGGAGTGGGCGAGCAGTACTTC.

The V gene is TRBV20-1, the J gene TRBJ2-7; 7 nucleotides agree with TRBD1. Looked up from germline, CDR1 is DFQATT and CDR2 is SNEGSKA (reference sequence). The CDR3 consists of 14 residues. J was trimmed by 3 bases and V by 5 bases; bases with no gene match: 10. CDR3 DNA sequence: TGCAGTGCTTTCCTGACAGGGAGCTACTACGAGCAGTACTTC. This sequence encodes CSAFLTGSYYEQYF.

The sample holds a few counts of this clonotype. The gene calls are TRBV5-1 and TRBJ1-4; tentative D call: TRBD1 (5 bases). The CDR3 loop spans 15 amino acids. Trimming stripped 3 bases from V and 0 bases from J, with 9 bases between. CDR1 and CDR2 from the germline V gene are SGHRS and YFSETQ. The chain's CDR3 is CASSSDRATNEKLFF. CDR3 DNA: TGCGCCAGCAGCTCCGACAGAGCAACTAATGAAAAACTGTTTTTT.

Notes on this clonotype: One end of the junction is discordant with germline, which a read error may explain. This rearrangement joins TRBV27 to TRBJ1-2, with 8 bases matching TRBD1. CDR3 length: 14 residues. The germline gives CDR1 MNHEY, CDR2 SMNVEV (reference sequence). CDR3 bases: TGTACCAGCAGCAGGGGGCGAGGTAGCGATGGCTACACCTTC. This encodes CTSSRGRGSDGYTF.

This clonotype appeared a few times. The rearrangement uses TRBV3-1 and TRBJ2-1; 8 bases are shared with TRBD2. This CDR3 is 15 amino acids long. Trimming removed 1 base from V and 7 bases from J; junction bases left unmatched: 6. Germline lookup yields CDR1 LGHDT and CDR2 YNNKEL (reference sequence). The CDR3 sequence is CASSQGGSGGNEQFF. The CDR3 DNA is TGTGCCAGCAGCCAAGGGGGAAGCGGGGGAAATGAGCAGTTCTTC.

This chain connects TRBV7-2 to TRBJ2-7; maybe TRBD2 (7 bases). V dropped 6 bases and J dropped 0 bases, with 9 bases sitting between them. This CDR3 comprises 13 residues. Germline V lookup: CDR1 SGHTA, CDR2 FQGNSA. The CDR3 reads CASRGGASYEQYF. CDR3 DNA sequence: TGTGCCAGCAGGGGGGGGGCCTCCTACGAGCAGTACTTC. The full variable domain, completed using reference TRBV7-2 and TRBJ2-7, is GAGVSQSPSNKVTEKGKDVELRCDPISGHTALYWYRQSLGQGLEFLIYFQGNSAPDKSGLPSDRFSAERTGGSVSTLTIQRTQQEDSAVYLCASRGGASYEQYFGPGTRLTVT.

Many counts were recorded for this clonotype. J is TRBJ1-1 and V is TRBV5-1; no firm D call. CDR1 and CDR2 from the germline V gene are SGHRS and YFSETQ. This CDR3 comprises 17 residues. The V end lost 1 base, the J end lost 0 bases, and 16 bases lay between the germline ends. The CDR3 sequence is CASSLIEGYAMNTEAFF. DNA of the CDR3: TGCGCCAGCAGCTTGATAGAAGGATACGCTATGAACACTGAAGCTTTCTTT.

This clonotype was picked up a small number of times. The CDR3, as DNA: TGTGCCAGCAGTTTTGCGGGGCAGGACACCGGGGAGCTGTTTTTT. This gives the protein CASSFAGQDTGELFF. The chain is built from TRBV6-5 and TRBJ2-2; maybe TRBD2 (6 bases). V dropped 4 bases and J dropped 3 bases, with 12 bases sitting between them. The germline gives CDR1 MNHEY, CDR2 SVGAGI. The CDR3 consists of 15 residues.

This rearrangement joins TRBV7-9 to TRBJ1-1; D not resolved. The germline V and J ends were trimmed by 0 bases and 6 bases, with 8 bases remaining between them. Germline CDR1 is SEHNR and CDR2 is FQNEAQ (reference sequence). This CDR3 region has 13 residues. The CDR3 sequence: CASSLALNPEAFF. CDR3 DNA sequence: TGTGCCAGCAGCTTAGCGCTCAACCCTGAAGCTTTCTTT.

The gene calls are TRBV4-1 and TRBJ1-1; D is ambiguous. Germline CDR1 is MGHRA and CDR2 is YSYEKL. V was clipped by 1 base and J by 3 bases, with 12 bases between them. The CDR3 runs to 15 residues. The chain's CDR3 is CASSQGSLGYTEAFF. CDR3 nucleotides: TGCGCCAGCAGCCAAGGAAGCCTTGGGTACACTGAAGCTTTCTTT.

This clonotype was recorded a few times. This chain connects TRBV27 to TRBJ2-2; D gene ambiguous. There are 13 residues in the CDR3. The ends were cut back, 0 bases at V and 6 bases at J, with 5 bases in the middle. From germline, CDR1 is MNHEY and CDR2 SMNVEV (reference sequence). CDR3 residues: CASSLSSSGELFF. Written as DNA, the CDR3 is TGTGCCAGCAGTTTATCGAGCTCCGGGGAGCTGTTTTTT.

In its sample, this clonotype was seen a few times. The rearrangement uses TRBV29-1 and TRBJ2-7; 9 bases are a match to TRBD1. Germline CDR1 and CDR2: SQVTM and ANQGSEA. J lost 0 bases, V lost 3 bases, and 0 bases had no gene match. The CDR3 loop spans 13 amino acids. CDR3 nucleotide sequence: TGCAGCGTTGAGACAGGGGGCTCCTACGAGCAGTACTTC. Translated, it gives CSVETGGSYEQYF.

This clonotype was counted a few times. The rearrangement joins TRBV6-5 to TRBJ2-1; perhaps TRBD2 as D (5 bases). Trimming took off 5 bases at V and 7 bases at J, with 12 bases between the two ends. From germline, CDR1 is MNHEY and CDR2 SVGAGI. The CDR3 length is 13 residues. The CDR3 DNA reads TGTGCCAGCAGTCACCCCCGAGGGAATGAGCAGTTCTTC. Protein sequence: CASSHPRGNEQFF.

This clonotype was detected ten times or more. V usage is TRBV5-1 and J usage is TRBJ1-1, with TRBD1 as a possible D gene (6 bases). Germline CDR1 is SGHRS and CDR2 is YFSETQ. This CDR3 contains 16 residues. Deletions cut 3 bases from V and 4 bases from J, with 19 bases between. The CDR3 region is CASSSRTATGGTEAFF. In DNA form, the CDR3 reads TGCGCCAGCAGCTCTCGGACAGCCACGGGCGGCACTGAAGCTTTCTTT.

The rearrangement joins TRBV6-1 to TRBJ1-5; D remains ambiguous. The CDR3 sequence is 16 residues long. The V end lost 2 bases, the J end lost 2 bases, and 13 bases lay between the germline ends. Germline CDR1 MNHNS, CDR2 SASEGT. In DNA form, the CDR3 reads TGTGCCAGCAGTGAAACCCCGGCAATGGGCAATCAGCCCCAGCATTTT. The encoded protein is CASSETPAMGNQPQHF.

This clonotype was found a few times. The rearrangement joins TRBV2 to TRBJ2-7, with 14 bases identical to TRBD2. This CDR3 spans 14 amino acids. The germline V gene encodes CDR1 SNHLY and CDR2 FYNNEI. The junction had 8 bases not matched to a gene; V was cut back by 9 bases and J by 7 bases. Here the CDR3 reads CARGTSGSLGEQYF. Written as DNA, the CDR3 is TGTGCCAGAGGGACTAGCGGGAGCCTAGGGGAGCAGTACTTC.

This chain links TRBV30 with TRBJ2-7; no reliable D call. The CDR3 extends over 14 amino acids. Trimming removed 0 bases at V and 2 bases at J, with 11 bases between. CDR1 GTSNPN and CDR2 SVGIG come from the germline V gene (reference sequence). The CDR3 loop reads CAWSVGRSTYEQYF. Written as DNA, the CDR3 is TGTGCCTGGAGTGTAGGCAGGTCTACCTACGAGCAGTACTTC.

This clonotype was seen at least ten times. The rearrangement links TRBV25-1 to TRBJ2-7, with 13 bases identical to TRBD2. V lost 2 bases and J lost 0; bases outside the gene matches: 4. CDR1 and CDR2 from the germline V gene are MGHDK and SYGVNS. This CDR3 has 17 amino acids. The chain's CDR3 is CASSEPGLAGASYEQYF. The CDR3 nucleotides read TGTGCCAGCAGTGAACCCGGACTAGCGGGGGCCTCCTACGAGCAGTACTTC.

This clonotype was counted a few times. The chain has TRBV3-1 and TRBJ1-5; tentative D call: TRBD1 (6 bases). The CDR3 contains 16 residues. The ends were cut back, 0 bases at V and 2 bases at J, with 11 bases in the middle. CDR1 and CDR2 from the germline V gene are LGHDT and YNNKEL (reference sequence). The CDR3 nucleotides are TGTGCCAGCAGCCAAGATCCACAGGGCTGCAATCAGCCCCAGCATTTT. This sequence encodes CASSQDPQGCNQPQHF.

The V and J genes are TRBV20-1 and TRBJ2-7; 9 bases are shared with TRBD2. The CDR3 sequence is 16 residues long. V gave up 5 bases and J gave up 2 bases; unmatched junction bases: 13. The germline V gene has CDR1 DFQATT and CDR2 SNEGSKA (reference sequence). This CDR3 is CSARRTIAGAPYEQYF. CDR3 sequence (DNA): TGCAGTGCTCGACGTACCATAGCGGGGGCCCCCTACGAGCAGTACTTC.

This clonotype was counted many times. The chain couples TRBV2 to TRBJ2-2; D not resolved. V lost 8 bases and J lost 3, with 10 bases in between. Per germline, CDR1 SNHLY and CDR2 FYNNEI. This CDR3 region has 13 residues. The CDR3 bases are TGTGCCAGCCGGCCCCGGGACACCGGGGAGCTGTTTTTT. As protein: CASRPRDTGELFF.

The sample holds a few counts of this clonotype. V usage is TRBV6-1 and J usage is TRBJ2-5; no reliable D call. Germline loops: CDR1 MNHNS, CDR2 SASEGT. Between the trimmed V and J ends, which lost 5 bases and 1 base, there was a span of 14 bases. The CDR3 totals 15 residues. The chain's CDR3 is CASSPQDWTQETQYF. The CDR3 region has the DNA TGTGCCAGCAGTCCTCAAGACTGGACCCAAGAGACCCAGTACTTC.

The sample holds a few counts of this clonotype. J is TRBJ2-5 and V is TRBV7-9; no definite D call. Germline CDR1 and CDR2: SEHNR and FQNEAQ (reference sequence). The CDR3 loop spans 14 amino acids. V lost 1 base and J lost 5, with 11 bases in between. Written as DNA, the CDR3 is TGTGCCAGCAGCTTAGTACCTCAGAAGGAGACCCAGTACTTC. This encodes CASSLVPQKETQYF.

This clonotype was recorded a few times. The junction does not match germline at one end; this may be a read error. The genes are TRBV11-2 and TRBJ2-7; a possible D gene is TRBD1 (5 bases). CDR3 length: 11 amino acids. Germline CDR1 is SGHAT and CDR2 is FQNNGV. The CDR3 protein is CASVLTGALSF. DNA of the CDR3: TGTGCCAGCGTACTAACAGGTGCCCTGTCCTTC. Combining the CDR3 with reference TRBV11-2 and TRBJ2-7 gives the whole variable domain EAGVAQSPRYKIIEKRQSVAFWCNPISGHATLYWYQQILGQGPKLLIQFQNNGVVDDSQLPKDRFSAERLKGVDSTLKIQPAKLEDSAVYLCASVLTGALSFGPGTRLTVT.